This entry lists 11 T cell receptor beta chains sequenced from one sample in a study of blood T cell repertoires in COVID-19. Libraries were prepared by immunoSEQ multiplex PCR; TCRdb keeps only in-frame clonotypes and omits some of them. The sample lists 200,000 to 300,000 clones; around 80% were seen once. Sequenced material: peripheral blood. Receptor source: a man in his 60s with acute or convalescent COVID-19.

The chain employs TRBV5-1 and TRBJ1-1, with 7 bases aligning to TRBD1. Germline CDR1 SGHRS, CDR2 YFSETQ. The J segment lost 0 bases and the V segment lost 4 bases, leaving 6 bases of the junction unmatched. This CDR3 spans 15 amino acids. The CDR3 region is CASSIRTGMNTEAFF. DNA for the CDR3: TGCGCCAGCAGCATAAGGACAGGCATGAACACTGAAGCTTTCTTT. The complete variable domain, with remaining parts taken from reference TRBV5-1 and TRBJ1-1, reads KAGVTQTPRYLIKTRGQQVTLSCSPISGHRSVSWYQQTPGQGLQFLFEYFSETQRNKGNFPGRFSGRQFSNSRSEMNVSTLELGDSALYLCASSIRTGMNTEAFFGQGTRLTVV.

The chain carries TRBV6-5 and TRBJ2-1; TRBD1 aligns across 7 bases. J gave up 7 bases and V 6 bases, and 12 bases lay outside the gene matches. The germline CDR1 and CDR2 sequences are MNHEY and SVGAGI. The CDR3 extends over 15 amino acids. The DNA for the CDR3 is TGTGCCAGCAGGGCCGGGACAGCCACTGGTAATGAGCAGTTCTTC. Its translation: CASRAGTATGNEQFF.

The rearrangement joins TRBV6-4 to TRBJ2-1, with 10 bases matching TRBD2. CDR1 is MRHNA and CDR2 is SNTAGT in the germline V gene. V lost 9 bases and J lost 5; bases outside the gene matches: 16. This CDR3 has 17 residues. In DNA, the CDR3 is TGTGCCAGAAACCCTCCTCTTCTAGCGGGGGATCACAATGAGCAGTTCTTC. Residues: CARNPPLLAGDHNEQFF.

The genes are TRBV18 and TRBJ2-7; possibly TRBD1 for D (6 bases). The CDR3 is 14 amino acids. Germline loops: CDR1 KGHSH, CDR2 LQKENI. V was cut by 0 bases and J by 7 bases, with 13 bases left in between. CDR3 protein: CASSPPNYREEQYF. The CDR3 nucleotides are TGTGCCAGCTCACCACCAAATTACAGGGAGGAGCAGTACTTC.

The gene calls are TRBV7-3 and TRBJ2-5; TRBD1 aligns across 9 bases. This CDR3 region has 14 residues. Germline V CDR1 and CDR2: SGHTA, FQGTGA. Trimming cost V 4 bases and J 7 bases; bases outside gene matches: 7. The CDR3, as DNA: TGTGCCAGCAGCTCCACAGGGGGCGCAAGGACCCAGTACTTC. Translation: CASSSTGGARTQYF.

This rearrangement joins TRBV7-9 to TRBJ2-3; D might be TRBD1 (5 bases). The germline V and J ends were trimmed by 5 bases and 0 bases, with 12 bases remaining between them. CDR3 length: 15 residues. Germline-derived CDR1 and CDR2 are SEHNR and FQNEAQ (reference sequence). The CDR3 loop reads CASSRSRQSTDTQYF. In DNA form, the CDR3 reads TGTGCCAGCAGCCGTTCCCGACAGAGCACAGATACGCAGTATTTT.

This clone appeared a few times. This chain joins TRBV7-2 and TRBJ2-6, with D possibly matching TRBD1 (6 bases). The germline V gene has CDR1 SGHTA and CDR2 FQGNSA. V shed 6 bases and J shed 2 bases, with 11 bases lying between them. The length of the CDR3 is 15 residues. Here the CDR3 reads CASSPQGPGANVLTF. The CDR3 DNA follows: TGTGCCAGCAGTCCACAGGGTCCTGGGGCCAACGTCCTGACTTTC.

The chain carries TRBV4-1 and TRBJ1-2; maybe TRBD1 (5 bases). The CDR3 consists of 15 residues. Germline V CDR1 and CDR2: MGHRA, YSYEKL. V lost 2 bases and J lost 4, with 14 bases in between. Here the CDR3 reads CASSQSGAHLYGYTF. CDR3 bases: TGCGCCAGCAGCCAAAGCGGGGCCCACCTCTATGGCTACACCTTC.

The rearrangement links TRBV5-6 to TRBJ2-4; maybe TRBD2 (5 bases). Germline V gene lookup returns CDR1 SGHDT and CDR2 YYEEEE. V dropped 4 bases and J dropped 10 bases, with 9 bases sitting between them. This CDR3 has 11 residues. The CDR3 is CASSRRGIQYF. The CDR3 nucleotides read TGTGCCAGCAGCCGCCGAGGGATTCAGTACTTC.

The rearrangement joins TRBV6-5 to TRBJ1-5, with 11 bases lining up with TRBD1. Germline CDR1 MNHEY, CDR2 SVGAGI. This CDR3 comprises 15 residues. Unmatched junction bases numbered 6, after V lost 4 bases and J lost 7 bases. The CDR3 reads CASSSGQGDRQPQHF. The CDR3 DNA sequence: TGTGCCAGCAGTTCGGGACAGGGGGATCGGCAGCCCCAGCATTTT.

The chain has TRBV20-1 and TRBJ2-2, with 10 positions matching TRBD2. The CDR3 has 14 residues. The trim removed 3 bases at V and 3 bases at J, leaving 1 base unmatched. Germline-derived CDR1 and CDR2 are DFQATT and SNEGSKA (reference sequence). Here the CDR3 reads CSASLAGDTGELFF. CDR3 sequence (DNA): TGCAGTGCTAGTCTAGCGGGGGACACCGGGGAGCTGTTTTTT.